This T cell receptor beta chain was recovered during a study of cytomegalovirus exposure and HLA in healthy donors. Study in general: The same platform was used for the roughly 120 validation repertoires and the roughly 640 first-cohort repertoires, a later analysis reported.

TCRdb's copy holds only in-frame clones and misses some; the assay was immunoSEQ multiplex PCR. The sample shows about 220,000 clones, around nine tenths of them seen only once. This CDR3 has 12 amino acids. Germline CDR1 and CDR2: SEHNR and FQNEAQ (reference sequence). V was pared by 3 bases and J by 10 bases, with 12 bases between. The rearrangement uses TRBV7-9 and TRBJ1-1; possible D gene TRBD1, 5 bases. The material sequenced was PBMCs. The source of this sequence is a woman under 30 in good health and CMV-seronegative. This chain's CDR3 is CASSLTAAGAFF. The CDR3 DNA sequence: TGTGCCAGCAGCTTGACAGCCGCTGGAGCTTTCTTT.